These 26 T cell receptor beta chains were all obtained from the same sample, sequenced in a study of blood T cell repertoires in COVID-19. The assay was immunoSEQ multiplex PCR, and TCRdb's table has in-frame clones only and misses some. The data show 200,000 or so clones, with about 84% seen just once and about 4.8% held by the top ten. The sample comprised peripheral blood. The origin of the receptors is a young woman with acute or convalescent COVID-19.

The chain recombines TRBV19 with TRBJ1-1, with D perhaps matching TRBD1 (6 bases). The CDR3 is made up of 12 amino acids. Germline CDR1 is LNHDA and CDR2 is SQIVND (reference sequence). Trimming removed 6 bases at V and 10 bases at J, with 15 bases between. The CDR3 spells CASSQGGAAAFF. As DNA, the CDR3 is TGTGCCAGTAGCCAAGGGGGAGCTGCAGCTTTCTTT.

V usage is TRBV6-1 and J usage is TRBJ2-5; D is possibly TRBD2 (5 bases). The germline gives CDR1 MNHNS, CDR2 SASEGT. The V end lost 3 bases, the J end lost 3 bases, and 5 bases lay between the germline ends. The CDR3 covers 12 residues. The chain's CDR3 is CASSEREETQYF. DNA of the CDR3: TGTGCCAGCAGTGAGAGGGAAGAGACCCAGTACTTC.

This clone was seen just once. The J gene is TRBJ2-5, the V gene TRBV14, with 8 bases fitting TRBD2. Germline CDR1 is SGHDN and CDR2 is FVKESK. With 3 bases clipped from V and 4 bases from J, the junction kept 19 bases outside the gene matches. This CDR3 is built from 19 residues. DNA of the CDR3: TGTGCCAGCAGCCAGCTCTATAGTCGGGCGGGAGGAGGTAGAGAGACCCAGTACTTC. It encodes CASSQLYSRAGGGRETQYF.

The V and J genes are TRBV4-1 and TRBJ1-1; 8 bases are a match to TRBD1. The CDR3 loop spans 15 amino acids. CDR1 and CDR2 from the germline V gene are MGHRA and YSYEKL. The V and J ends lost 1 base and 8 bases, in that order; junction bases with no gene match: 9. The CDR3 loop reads CASSQVPGGGEEAFF. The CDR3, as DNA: TGCGCCAGCAGCCAAGTTCCAGGGGGCGGGGAAGAAGCTTTCTTT.

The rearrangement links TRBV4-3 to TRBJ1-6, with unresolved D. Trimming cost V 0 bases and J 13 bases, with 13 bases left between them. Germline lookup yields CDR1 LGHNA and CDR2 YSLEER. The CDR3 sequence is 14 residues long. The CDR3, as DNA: TGCGCCAGCAGCCAAGATCTCCCGACTCGTCCCCTCCACTTT. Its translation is CASSQDLPTRPLHF.

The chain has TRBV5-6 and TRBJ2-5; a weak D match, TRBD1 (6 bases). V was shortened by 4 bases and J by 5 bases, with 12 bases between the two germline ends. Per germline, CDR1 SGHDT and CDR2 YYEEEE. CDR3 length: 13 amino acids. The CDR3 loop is CASSKDSMETQYF. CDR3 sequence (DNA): TGTGCCAGCAGCAAGGACAGTATGGAGACCCAGTACTTC.

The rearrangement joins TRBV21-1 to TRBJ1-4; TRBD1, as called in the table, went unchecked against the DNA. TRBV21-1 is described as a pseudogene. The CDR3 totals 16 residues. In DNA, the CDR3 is TGTGCCAGCAGCAAAGGACCCAGGGCAACTAATGAAAAACTGTTTTTT. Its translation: CASSKGPRATNEKLFF.

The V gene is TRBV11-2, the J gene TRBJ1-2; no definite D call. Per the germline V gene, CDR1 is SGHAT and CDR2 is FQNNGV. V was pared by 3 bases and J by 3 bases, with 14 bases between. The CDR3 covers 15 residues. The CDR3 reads CASSFQEAADYGYTF. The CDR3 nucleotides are TGTGCCAGCAGCTTTCAGGAGGCAGCCGACTATGGCTACACCTTC.

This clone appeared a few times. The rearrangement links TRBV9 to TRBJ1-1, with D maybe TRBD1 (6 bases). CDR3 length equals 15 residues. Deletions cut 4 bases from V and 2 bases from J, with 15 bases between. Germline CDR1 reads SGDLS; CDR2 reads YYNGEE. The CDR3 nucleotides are TGTGCCAGCAGCCCAAGTTCGGGGGGCAACACTGAAGCTTTCTTT. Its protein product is CASSPSSGGNTEAFF.

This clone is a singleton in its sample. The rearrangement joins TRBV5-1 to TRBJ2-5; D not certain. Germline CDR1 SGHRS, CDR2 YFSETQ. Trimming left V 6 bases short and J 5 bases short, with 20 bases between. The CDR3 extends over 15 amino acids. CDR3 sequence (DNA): TGCGCCAGCAAAACGGGTCCGGGTATCATGGAGACCCAGTACTTC. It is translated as CASKTGPGIMETQYF.

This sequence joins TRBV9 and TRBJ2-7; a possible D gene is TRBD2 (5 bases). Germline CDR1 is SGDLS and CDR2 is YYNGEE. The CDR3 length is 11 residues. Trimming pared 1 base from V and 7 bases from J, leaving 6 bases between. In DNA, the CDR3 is TGTGCCAGCAGCGTATCGGGGGAGCAGTACTTC. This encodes CASSVSGEQYF.

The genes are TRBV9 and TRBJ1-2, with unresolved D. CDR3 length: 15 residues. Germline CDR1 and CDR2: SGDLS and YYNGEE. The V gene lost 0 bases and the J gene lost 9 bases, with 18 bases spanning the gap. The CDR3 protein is CASSVVSGGRGSYTF. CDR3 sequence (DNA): TGTGCCAGCAGCGTAGTTTCGGGCGGACGGGGAAGCTACACCTTC.

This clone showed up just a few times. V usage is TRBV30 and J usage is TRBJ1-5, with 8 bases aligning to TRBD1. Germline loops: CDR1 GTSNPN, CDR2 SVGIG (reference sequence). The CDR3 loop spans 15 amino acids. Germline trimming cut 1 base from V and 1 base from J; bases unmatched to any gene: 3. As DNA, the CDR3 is TGTGCCTGGAGTGGGACAGGGAGAAGCAATCAGCCCCAGCATTTT. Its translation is CAWSGTGRSNQPQHF.

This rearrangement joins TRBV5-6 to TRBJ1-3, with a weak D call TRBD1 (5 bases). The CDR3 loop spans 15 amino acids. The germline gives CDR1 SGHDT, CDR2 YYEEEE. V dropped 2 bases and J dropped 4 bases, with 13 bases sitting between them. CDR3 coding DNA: TGTGCCAGCAGCTTTGAGCTGGGGCCGGGAAACACCATATATTTT. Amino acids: CASSFELGPGNTIYF.

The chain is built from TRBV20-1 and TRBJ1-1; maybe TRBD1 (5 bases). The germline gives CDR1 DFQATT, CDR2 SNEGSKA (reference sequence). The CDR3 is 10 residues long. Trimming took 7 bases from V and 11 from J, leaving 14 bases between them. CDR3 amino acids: CSVRTLYAFF. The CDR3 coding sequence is TGCAGTGTTCGGACATTGTATGCTTTCTTT.

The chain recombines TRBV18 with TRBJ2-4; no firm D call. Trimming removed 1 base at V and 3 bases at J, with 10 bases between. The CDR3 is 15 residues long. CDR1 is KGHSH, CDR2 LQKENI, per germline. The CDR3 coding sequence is TGTGCCAGCTCACCACGACAACAGCTCAAAAACATTCAGTACTTC. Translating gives CASSPRQQLKNIQYF.

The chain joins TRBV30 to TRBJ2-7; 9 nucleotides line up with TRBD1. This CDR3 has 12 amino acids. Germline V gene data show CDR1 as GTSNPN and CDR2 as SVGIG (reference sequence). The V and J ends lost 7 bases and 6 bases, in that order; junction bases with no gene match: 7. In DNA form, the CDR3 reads TGTGCCTTTGACAGGGGGAACTTCGAGCAGTACTTC. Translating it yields CAFDRGNFEQYF.

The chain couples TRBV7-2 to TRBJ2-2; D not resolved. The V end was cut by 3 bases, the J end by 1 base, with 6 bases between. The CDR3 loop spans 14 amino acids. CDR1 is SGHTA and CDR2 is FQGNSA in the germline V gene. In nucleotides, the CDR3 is TGTGCCAGCAGCTTTCGGAGGAACACCGGGGAGCTGTTTTTT. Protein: CASSFRRNTGELFF.

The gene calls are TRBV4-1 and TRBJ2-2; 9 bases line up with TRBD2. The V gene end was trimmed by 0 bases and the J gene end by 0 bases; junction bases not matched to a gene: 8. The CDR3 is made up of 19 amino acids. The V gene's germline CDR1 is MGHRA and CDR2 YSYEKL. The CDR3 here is CASSQDSTAGGTNTGELFF. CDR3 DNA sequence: TGCGCCAGCAGCCAAGATTCAACAGCGGGAGGAACGAACACCGGGGAGCTGTTTTTT.

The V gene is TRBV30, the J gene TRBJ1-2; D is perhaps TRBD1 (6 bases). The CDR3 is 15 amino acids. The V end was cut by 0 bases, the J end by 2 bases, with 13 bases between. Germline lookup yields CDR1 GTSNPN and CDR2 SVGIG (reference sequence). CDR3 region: CAWSVQGGRNYGYTF. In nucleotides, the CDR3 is TGTGCCTGGAGTGTACAAGGGGGTCGGAACTATGGCTACACCTTC.

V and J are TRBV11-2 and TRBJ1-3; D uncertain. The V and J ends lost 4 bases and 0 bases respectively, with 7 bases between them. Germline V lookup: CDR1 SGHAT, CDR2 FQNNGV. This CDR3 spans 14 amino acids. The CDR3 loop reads CASSSVVSGNTIYF. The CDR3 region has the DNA TGTGCCAGCAGCTCCGTTGTCTCTGGAAACACCATATATTTT.

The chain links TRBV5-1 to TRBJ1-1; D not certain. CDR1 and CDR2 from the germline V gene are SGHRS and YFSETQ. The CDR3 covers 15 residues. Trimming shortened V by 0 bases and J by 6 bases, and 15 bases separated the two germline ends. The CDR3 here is CASSLGHRQLPEAFF. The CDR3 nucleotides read TGCGCCAGCAGCTTGGGTCATCGTCAACTACCTGAAGCTTTCTTT.

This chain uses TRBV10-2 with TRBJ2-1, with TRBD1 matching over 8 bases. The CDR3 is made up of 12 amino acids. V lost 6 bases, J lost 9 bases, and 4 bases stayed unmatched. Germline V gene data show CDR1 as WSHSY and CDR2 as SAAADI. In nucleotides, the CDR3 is TGCGCCAGCAGCACAGGGGGTGGTGAGCAGTTCTTC. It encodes CASSTGGGEQFF.

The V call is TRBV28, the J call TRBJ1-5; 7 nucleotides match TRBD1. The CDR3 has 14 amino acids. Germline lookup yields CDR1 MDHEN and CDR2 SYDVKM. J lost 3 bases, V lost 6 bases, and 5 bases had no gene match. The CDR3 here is CASSTGVNNQPQHF. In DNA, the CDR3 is TGTGCCAGCAGCACAGGGGTGAACAATCAGCCCCAGCATTTT.

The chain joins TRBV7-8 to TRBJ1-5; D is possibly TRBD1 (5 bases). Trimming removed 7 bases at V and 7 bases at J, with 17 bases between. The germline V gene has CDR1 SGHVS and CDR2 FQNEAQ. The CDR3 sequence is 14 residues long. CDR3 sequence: CASTVPGGNQPQHF. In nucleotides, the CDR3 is TGTGCCAGCACCGTGCCCGGGGGAAACCAGCCCCAGCATTTT.

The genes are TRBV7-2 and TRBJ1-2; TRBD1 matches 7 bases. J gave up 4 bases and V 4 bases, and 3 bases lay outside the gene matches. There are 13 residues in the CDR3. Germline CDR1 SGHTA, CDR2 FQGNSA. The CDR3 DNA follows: TGTGCCAGCAGCTCCGGGACAGTCTATGGCTACACCTTC. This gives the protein CASSSGTVYGYTF. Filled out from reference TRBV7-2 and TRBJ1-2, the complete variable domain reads GAGVSQSPSNKVTEKGKDVELRCDPISGHTALYWYRQSLGQGLEFLIYFQGNSAPDKSGLPSDRFSAERTGGSVSTLTIQRTQQEDSAVYLCASSSGTVYGYTFGSGTRLTVV.